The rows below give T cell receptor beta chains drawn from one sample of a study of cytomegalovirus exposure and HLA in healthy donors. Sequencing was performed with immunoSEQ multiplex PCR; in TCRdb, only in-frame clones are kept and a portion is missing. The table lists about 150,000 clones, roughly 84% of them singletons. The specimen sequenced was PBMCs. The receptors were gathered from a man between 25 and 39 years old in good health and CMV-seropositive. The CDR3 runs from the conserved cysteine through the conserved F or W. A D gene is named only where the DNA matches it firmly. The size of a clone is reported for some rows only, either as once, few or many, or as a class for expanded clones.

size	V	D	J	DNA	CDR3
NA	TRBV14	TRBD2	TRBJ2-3	TGTGCCAGCAGTCGTCTAGCGGGCCTCACAGATACGCAGTATTTT	CASSRLAGLTDTQYF
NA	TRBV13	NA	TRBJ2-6	TGTGCCAGCCAACACCCGTCTGGGGCCAACGTCCTGACTTTC	CASQHPSGANVLTF
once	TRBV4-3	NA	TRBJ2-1	TGCGCCAGCAGCCAAGATCAGGAGGGACGAGCCTACAATGAGCAGTTCTTC	CASSQDQEGRAYNEQFF
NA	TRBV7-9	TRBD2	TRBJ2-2	TGTGCCAGCAGCAAACTAGCGGGAGGCACCGGGGAGCTGTTTTTT	CASSKLAGGTGELFF
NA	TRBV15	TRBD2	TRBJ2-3	TGTGCCACCAGCAGAGGTACTAGCGGGAGCGCCCTCCCCACAGATACGCAGTATTTT	CATSRGTSGSALPTDTQYF
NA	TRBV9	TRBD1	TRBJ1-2	TGTGCCAGCAGCGCCAGGGACAGGGGGCTGTATGGCTACACCTTC	CASSARDRGLYGYTF
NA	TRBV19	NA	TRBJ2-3	TGTGCCAGTAGTATTCTTGATACGCAGTATTTT	CASSILDTQYF
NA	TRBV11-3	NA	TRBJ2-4	TGTGCCAGCAGGCAGGGTTGGGAGGGGGACATTCAGTACTTC	CASRQGWEGDIQYF
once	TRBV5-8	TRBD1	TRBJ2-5	TGTGCCAGCAGCGCTTCCGGGACAGAGGACCAAGAGACCCAGTACTTC	CASSASGTEDQETQYF
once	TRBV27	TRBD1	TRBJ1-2	TGTGCCAGCAGTTTATCGAGAGGGGGCGCGGATGGCTACACCTTC	CASSLSRGGADGYTF
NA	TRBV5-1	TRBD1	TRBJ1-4	TGCGCCAGCAGCTCCGGGACAGTTGCAACTAATGAAAAACTGTTTTTT	CASSSGTVATNEKLFF
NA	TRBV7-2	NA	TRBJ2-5	TGTGCCAGCAGCTTAGCGCTCGGGGAGCAGACCCAGTACTTC	CASSLALGEQTQYF
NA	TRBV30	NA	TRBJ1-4	TGTGCCTGGAGTCCCAGGACAGAAGTTAATGAAAAACTGTTTTTT	CAWSPRTEVNEKLFF
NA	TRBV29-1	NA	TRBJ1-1	TGCAGCGTTGCACCCCAGGGGAACACTGAAGCTTTCTTT	CSVAPQGNTEAFF
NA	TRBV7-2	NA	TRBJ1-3	TGTGCCAGCAGCCAGACTGAAGGAAACACCATATATTTT	CASSQTEGNTIYF
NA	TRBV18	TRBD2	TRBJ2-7	TGTGCCAGCTCACCTTACGGGGGGATTGCCTACGAGCAGTACTTC	CASSPYGGIAYEQYF
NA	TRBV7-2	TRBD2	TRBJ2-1	TGTGCCAGCAGCCCCTTGGGGGGGGGAAAGGGTGAGCAGTTCTTC	CASSPLGGGKGEQFF
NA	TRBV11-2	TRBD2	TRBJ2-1	TGTGCCAGCAGCGGGACTAGACGTGAGCAGTTCTTC	CASSGTRREQFF
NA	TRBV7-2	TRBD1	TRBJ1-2	TGTGCCAGCAGCTTAGCGGGACAGGGTCACTATGGCTACACCTTC	CASSLAGQGHYGYTF
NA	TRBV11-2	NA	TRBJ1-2	TGTGCCAGCAGCTTAACGCCTCGCGGGTATGGCTACACCTTC	CASSLTPRGYGYTF
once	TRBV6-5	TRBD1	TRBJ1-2	TGTGCCAGCAGTTACTCGGCAGGGGGCCGCTATGGCTACACCTTC	CASSYSAGGRYGYTF
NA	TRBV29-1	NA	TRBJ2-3	TGCAGCGTTGAAGCGCGGGGCACAGATACGCAGTATTTT	CSVEARGTDTQYF
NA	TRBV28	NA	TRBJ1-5	TGTGCCAGCAGTGACATTAATCAGCCCCAGCATTTT	CASSDINQPQHF
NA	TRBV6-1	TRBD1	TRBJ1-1	TGTGCCAGCAGTGATCGGGGACAGGGGAACACTGAAGCTTTCTTT	CASSDRGQGNTEAFF
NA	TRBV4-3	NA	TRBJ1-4	TGCGCCAGCAGCCAAAACCAGGGCCCCGGTAATGAAAAACTGTTTTTT	CASSQNQGPGNEKLFF
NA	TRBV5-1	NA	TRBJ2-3	TGCGCCAGCAGGGAGGTAGCAGATACGCAGTATTTT	CASREVADTQYF
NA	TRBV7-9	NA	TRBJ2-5	TGTTCCAGCAGCTTTCTTCAAGAGACCCAGTACTTC	CSSSFLQETQYF
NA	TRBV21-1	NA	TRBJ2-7	TGTGCCAGCAGCAAAGATGGACTAGACCCCTACGAGCAGTACTTC	CASSKDGLDPYEQYF
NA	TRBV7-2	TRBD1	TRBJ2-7	TGTGCCAGCAGCTGGACAGGGAAGTTCTACGAGCAGTACTTC	CASSWTGKFYEQYF
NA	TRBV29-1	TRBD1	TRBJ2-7	TGCAGCGTTGAAGGGACAGGGGGTTACTACGAGCAGTACTTC	CSVEGTGGYYEQYF
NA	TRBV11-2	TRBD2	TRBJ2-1	TGTGCCAGCAGCTTGCTGGGACGGGAGGGTAATGAGCAGTTCTTC	CASSLLGREGNEQFF
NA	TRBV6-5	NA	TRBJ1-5	TGTGCCAGCAGTTATTTGGGGGGAGGCCAGCCCCAGCATTTT	CASSYLGGGQPQHF
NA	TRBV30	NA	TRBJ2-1	TGTGCCTGGAGTAGATTAGCGGAGCAGTTCTTC	CAWSRLAEQFF
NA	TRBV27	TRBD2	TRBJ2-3	TGTGCCAGCAGTTGGACTAGTACGACAGATACGCAGTATTTT	CASSWTSTTDTQYF
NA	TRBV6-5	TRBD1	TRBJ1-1	TGTGCCAGCAGTTACGCCGGGACAGCCAACGGGGAAGCTTTCTTT	CASSYAGTANGEAFF
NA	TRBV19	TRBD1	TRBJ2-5	TGTGCCAGTAGCCCTCATCCCGGGACAGGGGTGGGGGAGACCCAGTACTTC	CASSPHPGTGVGETQYF
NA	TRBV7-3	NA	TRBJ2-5	TGTGCCAGCAGCCCGAATACAGGTGTCAAGACCCAGTACTTC	CASSPNTGVKTQYF
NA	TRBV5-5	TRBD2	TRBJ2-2	TGTGCCAGCAGCTTCAGGGTTCAACTAGCGGGAAACACCGGGGAGCTGTTTTTT	CASSFRVQLAGNTGELFF
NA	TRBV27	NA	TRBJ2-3	TGTGCCAGCAGTCTTATGGGGGCTGAAGGGGATACGCAGTATTTT	CASSLMGAEGDTQYF
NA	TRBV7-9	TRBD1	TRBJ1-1	TGTGCCAGCAGCTTAGCGTTTGGGGTCGGACAGGATCCTTCTGAAGCTTTCTTT	CASSLAFGVGQDPSEAFF
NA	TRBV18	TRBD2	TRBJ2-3	TGTGCCAGCTCACCAGCTCTAGCGGGAGTGGCAGATACGCAGTATTTT	CASSPALAGVADTQYF
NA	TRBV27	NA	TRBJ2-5	TGTGCCAGCAGTTTGGTCAATTCGGTAGAGACCCAGTACTTC	CASSLVNSVETQYF
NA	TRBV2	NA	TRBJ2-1	TGTGCCAGCAGTGACTATGAGCAGTTCTTC	CASSDYEQFF
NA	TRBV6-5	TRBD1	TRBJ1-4	TGTGCCAGCAGTCCATCCGGGACAGGGGGTGAAAAACTGTTTTTT	CASSPSGTGGEKLFF
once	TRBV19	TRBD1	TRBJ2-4	TGTGCCAGTAGGGACAGGGGTCCCATTCAGTACTTC	CASRDRGPIQYF
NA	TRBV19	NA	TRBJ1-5	TGTGCCAGTAACGGCGGCAGGGGCAATCAGCCCCAGCATTTT	CASNGGRGNQPQHF
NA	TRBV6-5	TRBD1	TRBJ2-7	TGTGCCAGCAGTTACTCGCCCACGGGACAGGGTGGCAGGCAGTACTTC	CASSYSPTGQGGRQYF